The source of this T cell receptor beta chain is a study of shared clonotypes between healthy human individuals. Findings of the study overall: Across four donors, naive CD4 shared roughly 5%, naive CD8 3.5% to 4%, memory CD4 over 2%, memory CD8 roughly 0.37%. Larger estimated richness was generally recorded for naive subsets relative to memory subsets.

Turning to this clone: Its specificity is unknown.

Sequencing was performed with immunoSEQ multiplex PCR; in TCRdb, only in-frame clones are kept and a portion is missing. The table shows roughly 1,500,000 clones, with 95% to 99% occurring only once. Germline V gives CDR1 KGHSH, CDR2 LQKENI. Trimming took 3 bases from V and 7 from J; bases not matched to a gene: 9. There are 16 residues in the CDR3. This clonotype was sampled from a man aged 25 to 45 in good health. The chain combines TRBV18 with TRBJ2-7, with 13 bases identical to TRBD2. Source material: naive CD4+ T cells sorted from blood. Stated subset: CD45RA+ positively selected. The CDR3: CASSPRLAGGTGEQYF. The CDR3 DNA sequence: TGTGCCAGCTCACCCCGACTAGCGGGAGGTACGGGGGAGCAGTACTTC.